These T cell receptor beta chains were read from a single sample in a study of blood T cell repertoires in COVID-19. Only in-frame clones appear in the TCRdb table, and some are missing; sequencing was by immunoSEQ multiplex PCR. Of roughly 400,000 clones detected, around 90% appear once; the ten largest clones hold approximately 0.55%. Sequenced: PBMCs or T cells enriched from blood (not recorded which). These receptors were taken from a man aged 18 to 30 who had recovered from COVID-19. Both conserved end residues are part of each CDR3. D genes are given only for firm matches. Part of the rows lack a size; the others show once, few, many or a class for expanded clones.

clone_size: -; d_call: -; cdr3_length: 16; v_call: TRBV28; j_call: TRBJ1-4; cdr3_nt: TGTGCCAGCAGTTCGACAGGTTGGGGCTTTGGTGAAAAACTGTTTTTT; cdr3_aa: CASSSTGWGFGEKLFF
clone_size: -; d_call: TRBD1; cdr3_length: 15; v_call: TRBV11-3; j_call: TRBJ2-7; cdr3_nt: TGTGCCAGCAGCTCCGGGACAGGGGGAAGCTACGAGCAGTACTTC; cdr3_aa: CASSSGTGGSYEQYF
clone_size: -; d_call: TRBD1; cdr3_length: 16; v_call: TRBV27; j_call: TRBJ1-4; cdr3_nt: TGTGCCAGCAGAGGCCGGGACAGGGACCAGTATGAAAAACTGTTTTTT; cdr3_aa: CASRGRDRDQYEKLFF
clone_size: -; d_call: TRBD1; cdr3_length: 15; v_call: TRBV27; j_call: TRBJ2-7; cdr3_nt: TGTGCCAGCAGTTTATCGGGACAGGGTTTTTTCGAGCAGTACTTC; cdr3_aa: CASSLSGQGFFEQYF
clone_size: -; d_call: -; cdr3_length: 14; v_call: TRBV7-2; j_call: TRBJ1-1; cdr3_nt: TGTGCCAGCACCCTACCACAGGTATACACTGAAGCTTTCTTT; cdr3_aa: CASTLPQVYTEAFF
clone_size: -; d_call: -; cdr3_length: 13; v_call: TRBV5-1; j_call: TRBJ1-1; cdr3_nt: TGCGCCAGCGGTTGGACAGCGAACACTGAAGCTTTCTTT; cdr3_aa: CASGWTANTEAFF
clone_size: -; d_call: TRBD1; cdr3_length: 12; v_call: TRBV9; j_call: TRBJ1-2; cdr3_nt: TGTGCCAGCAGAGGGACAGGGGATGGCTACACCTTC; cdr3_aa: CASRGTGDGYTF
clone_size: -; d_call: TRBD1; cdr3_length: 17; v_call: TRBV5-1; j_call: TRBJ1-4; cdr3_nt: TGCGCCAGCTCCCGGACAGGGTTGGTTCTTGGGAACGAAAAACTGTTTTTT; cdr3_aa: CASSRTGLVLGNEKLFF
clone_size: once; d_call: -; cdr3_length: 16; v_call: TRBV18; j_call: TRBJ1-3; cdr3_nt: TGTGCCAGCTCACCCGAAGGGGGTGCCGCTGGAAACACCATATATTTT; cdr3_aa: CASSPEGGAAGNTIYF
clone_size: -; d_call: -; cdr3_length: 14; v_call: TRBV28; j_call: TRBJ1-1; cdr3_nt: TGTGCCAGCAGTCCCTGGGACACCAACACTGAAGCTTTCTTT; cdr3_aa: CASSPWDTNTEAFF
clone_size: -; d_call: TRBD2; cdr3_length: 14; v_call: TRBV9; j_call: TRBJ2-1; cdr3_nt: TGTGCCAGCAGCGCTAGACTTCTAGCGGCTGAGCAGTTCTTC; cdr3_aa: CASSARLLAAEQFF
clone_size: -; d_call: -; cdr3_length: 15; v_call: TRBV19; j_call: TRBJ1-3; cdr3_nt: TGTGCCAGTAGTAGTCGGGAGGGGTCTGGAAACACCATATATTTT; cdr3_aa: CASSSREGSGNTIYF
clone_size: -; d_call: TRBD2; cdr3_length: 12; v_call: TRBV5-4; j_call: TRBJ2-1; cdr3_nt: TGTGCCAGCAGCTTGCGGGAGGGTGAGCAGTTCTTC; cdr3_aa: CASSLREGEQFF
clone_size: -; d_call: TRBD2; cdr3_length: 16; v_call: TRBV2; j_call: TRBJ2-2; cdr3_nt: TGTGCCAGCAGTGACCCTAGCGGGCGGTACACCGGGGAGCTGTTTTTT; cdr3_aa: CASSDPSGRYTGELFF
clone_size: -; d_call: -; cdr3_length: 15; v_call: TRBV9; j_call: TRBJ2-1; cdr3_nt: TGTGCCAGCAGCGCAGGCGGGGGCGCGTACAATGAGCAGTTCTTC; cdr3_aa: CASSAGGGAYNEQFF
clone_size: -; d_call: -; cdr3_length: 12; v_call: TRBV12-3/TRBV12-4; j_call: TRBJ1-2; cdr3_nt: TGTGCCAGCAGCCAACCCGGGGTTGGCTACACCTTC; cdr3_aa: CASSQPGVGYTF